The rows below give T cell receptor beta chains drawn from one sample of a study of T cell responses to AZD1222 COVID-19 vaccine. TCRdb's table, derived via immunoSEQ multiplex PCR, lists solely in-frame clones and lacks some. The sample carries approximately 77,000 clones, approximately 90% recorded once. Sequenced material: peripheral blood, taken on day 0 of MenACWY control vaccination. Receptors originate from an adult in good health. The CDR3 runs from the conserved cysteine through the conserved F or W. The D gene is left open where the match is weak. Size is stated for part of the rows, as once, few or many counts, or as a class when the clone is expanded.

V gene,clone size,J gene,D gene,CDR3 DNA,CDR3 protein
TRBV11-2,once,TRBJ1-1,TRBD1,TGTGCCAGCAGCTTTATACTTGGACAGGGGGCAGGTGAAGCTTTCTTT,CASSFILGQGAGEAFF
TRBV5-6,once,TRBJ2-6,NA,TGTGCCAGCAGCTTCCTCGGCGGGGCCAACGTCCTGACTTTC,CASSFLGGANVLTF
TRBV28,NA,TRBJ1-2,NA,TGTGCCAGCAGTAGCCTGGGGAATGGCTACACCTTC,CASSSLGNGYTF
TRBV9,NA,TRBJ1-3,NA,TGTGCCAGCAGCGTGGGACCAAAGGATGGAAACACCATATATTTT,CASSVGPKDGNTIYF
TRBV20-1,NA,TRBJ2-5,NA,TGCAGTGCTAGTTCTTTGGCTAGCGTGGAGACCCAGTACTTC,CSASSLASVETQYF
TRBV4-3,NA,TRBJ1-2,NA,TGCGCCAGCAGCCGAGACATCAGTGTGGACTATGGCTACACCTTC,CASSRDISVDYGYTF
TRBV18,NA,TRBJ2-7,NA,TGTGCCAGCTCACTGGTCAGGGACCCCACCTACGAGCAGTACTTC,CASSLVRDPTYEQYF
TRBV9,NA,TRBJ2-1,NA,TGTGCCAGCAGCGCGAGCCGTGAGACTGGGGCGAGGGATGAGCAGTTCTTC,CASSASRETGARDEQFF
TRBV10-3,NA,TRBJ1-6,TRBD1,TGTGCCATCAGTGAGTCGGGACAGGGTAGGGGATCACCCCTCCACTTT,CAISESGQGRGSPLHF
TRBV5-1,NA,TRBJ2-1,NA,TGCGCCAGCACCCTAGCTGCGGTTAGCTCCTACAATGAGCAGTTCTTC,CASTLAAVSSYNEQFF
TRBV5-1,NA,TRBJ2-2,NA,TGCGCCAGCAGTTTAGACAGAAGCACCGGGGAGCTGTTTTTT,CASSLDRSTGELFF
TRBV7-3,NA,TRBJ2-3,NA,TGTGCCAGCAGCTCCCCCCGCGGGAAGGGGGGCACAGATACGCAGTATTTT,CASSSPRGKGGTDTQYF
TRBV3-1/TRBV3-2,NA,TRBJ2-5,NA,TGTGCCAGCAGCCTGAAAGGGGAGACCCAGTACTTC,CASSLKGETQYF
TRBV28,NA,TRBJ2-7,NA,TGTGCCAGCAGTTTAACAGGGGAGGGGTACGAGCAGTACTTC,CASSLTGEGYEQYF
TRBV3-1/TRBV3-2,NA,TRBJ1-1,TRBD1,TGTGCCAGCAGCCAAGATAAGGCAGGGGGCTTGGTTCAGTACACTGAAGCTTTCTTT,CASSQDKAGGLVQYTEAFF
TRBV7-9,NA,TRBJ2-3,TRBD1,TGTGCCAGCAGCTTAGACAGACAGGGGCGCACAGATACGCAGTATTTT,CASSLDRQGRTDTQYF
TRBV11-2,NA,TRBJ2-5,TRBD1,TGTGCCAGCAGCTTAGAAAGGACAGGGTCGGAGACCCAGTACTTC,CASSLERTGSETQYF
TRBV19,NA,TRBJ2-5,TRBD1,TGTGCCAGTAGCGCAGGGGGTCAGCAAGAGACCCAGTACTTC,CASSAGGQQETQYF
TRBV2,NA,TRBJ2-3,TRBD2,TGTGCCAGCAGTGTAAGCGGGGGGGTTTGGAAAGATACGCAGTATTTT,CASSVSGGVWKDTQYF
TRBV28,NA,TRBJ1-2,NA,TGTGCCAGCACTACCGTCGGGGGACGCGGCTACACCTTC,CASTTVGGRGYTF
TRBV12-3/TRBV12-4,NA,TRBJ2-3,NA,TGTGCCAGCAGTACCCGGCCGCCAGATACGCAGTATTTT,CASSTRPPDTQYF
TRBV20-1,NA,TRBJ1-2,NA,TGCAGTGCTGCAGATGGCTACACCTTC,CSAADGYTF
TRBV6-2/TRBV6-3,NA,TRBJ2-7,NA,TGTGCCAGCAGTTATACCGGGGGCCGCTCCGAGCAGTACTTC,CASSYTGGRSEQYF
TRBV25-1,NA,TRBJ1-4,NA,TGTGCCAGCAGTGAATATCGGGGCGGAACTAATGAAAAACTGTTTTTT,CASSEYRGGTNEKLFF
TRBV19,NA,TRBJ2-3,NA,TGTGCCAGTAGTATGGTGGCGGGCAGCACAGATACGCAGTATTTT,CASSMVAGSTDTQYF
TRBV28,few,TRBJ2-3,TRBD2,TGTGCCAGCAGTCCATGGACTAGCGGGTCCACAGATACGCAGTATTTT,CASSPWTSGSTDTQYF
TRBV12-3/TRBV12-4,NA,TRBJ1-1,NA,TGTGCCAGCAACACCCTCGGGGCGATTGAAGCTTTCTTT,CASNTLGAIEAFF
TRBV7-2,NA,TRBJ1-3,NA,TGTGCCAGCAGCTTAGCGCCAGGGAGAAACACCATATATTTT,CASSLAPGRNTIYF
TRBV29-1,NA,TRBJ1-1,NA,TGCAGCGTTGAAGGGCTGGCGATGAACACTGAAGCTTTCTTT,CSVEGLAMNTEAFF
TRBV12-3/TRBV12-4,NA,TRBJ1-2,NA,TGTGCCAGCAGTTTTTTACAGGGAACGGACACCTTC,CASSFLQGTDTF
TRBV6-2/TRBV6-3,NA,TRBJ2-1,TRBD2,TGTGCCAGCAGTTACGATCCGGGACTAGCGGGATTGACTTACAATGAGCAGTTCTTC,CASSYDPGLAGLTYNEQFF
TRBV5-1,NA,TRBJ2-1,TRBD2,TGCGCCAGCAGACAGACTAGCGGTTCCTCCTACAATGAGCAGTTCTTC,CASRQTSGSSYNEQFF
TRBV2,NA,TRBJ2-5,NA,TGTGCCAGCAGTGGGGGGTCGGGACGGTTAGAGACCCAGTACTTC,CASSGGSGRLETQYF
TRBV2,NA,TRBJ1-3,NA,TGTGCCAGCAGTTATGACAGAGTCTCTGGAAACACCATATATTTT,CASSYDRVSGNTIYF
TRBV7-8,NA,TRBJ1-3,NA,TGTGCCAGCAGCTCCAACGACAGGAGCTCTGGAAACACCATATATTTT,CASSSNDRSSGNTIYF
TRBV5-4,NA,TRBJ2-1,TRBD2,TGTGCCAGCAGCTTGGGCGGGACTAGCGGGGAGAATGAGCAGTTCTTC,CASSLGGTSGENEQFF
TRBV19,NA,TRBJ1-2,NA,TGTGCCAGTAGTATAGATTTTGGCAGTTATGGCTACACCTTC,CASSIDFGSYGYTF
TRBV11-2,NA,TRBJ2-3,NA,TGTGCCAGCAGCTTTCGAGCAGATACGCAGTATTTT,CASSFRADTQYF
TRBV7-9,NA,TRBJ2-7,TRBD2,TGTGCCAGCAGCTTTTCCATGCGGGAGAACTACGAGCAGTACTTC,CASSFSMRENYEQYF
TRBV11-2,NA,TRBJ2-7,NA,TGTGCCAGCAGCTTAGAACACCCGCTCGAGCAGTACTTC,CASSLEHPLEQYF
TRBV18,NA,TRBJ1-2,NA,TGTGCCAGCTCACCGCGACAGGATACCTATGGCTACACCTTC,CASSPRQDTYGYTF
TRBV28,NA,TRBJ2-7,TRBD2,TGTGCCAGCAGTTTATCAGCGGGGGGGAAGGGCGAGCAGTACTTC,CASSLSAGGKGEQYF
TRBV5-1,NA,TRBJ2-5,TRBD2,TGCGCCAGCAGCGTTTCGACTAGCGGAATCCAAGAGACCCAGTACTTC,CASSVSTSGIQETQYF
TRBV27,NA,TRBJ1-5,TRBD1,TGTGCCAGCAGATCGGACAGGGGAAATCAGCCCCAGCATTTT,CASRSDRGNQPQHF
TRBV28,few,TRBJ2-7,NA,TGTGCCAGCAGTGACGACAGGCCTCCTGAGGACGAGCAGTACTTC,CASSDDRPPEDEQYF
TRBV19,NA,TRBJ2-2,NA,TGTGCCAGTAGTCTCACGCCCGGGACCGGGGAGCTGTTTTTT,CASSLTPGTGELFF
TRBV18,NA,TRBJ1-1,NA,TGTGCCAGCTCACTTGAACCGCAGGCGACTGAAGCTTTCTTT,CASSLEPQATEAFF
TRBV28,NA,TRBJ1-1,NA,TGTGCCAGCAGTACAGACACAGGGAACACTGAAGCTTTCTTT,CASSTDTGNTEAFF
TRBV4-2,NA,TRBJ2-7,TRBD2,TGTGCCAGCGCCGAAGGCCTAGCGGGAGACTACGAGCAGTACTTC,CASAEGLAGDYEQYF